Following are 27 T cell receptor beta chains from one sample sequenced in a study of control samples from healthy donors and cancer patients. Profiling relied on immunoSEQ multiplex PCR, and the TCRdb table lists in-frame clones only, not all of them. In the table there are 90,000 or so clones, around nine tenths of which are singletons. The specimen sequenced was PBMCs. Source of these receptors: a woman aged 50 to 60 with colorectal cancer.

The genes are TRBV5-8 and TRBJ1-2; 8 bases fit TRBD1. V lost 1 base and J lost 6; bases outside the gene matches: 5. The CDR3 runs 14 residues. Germline V gene data show CDR1 as SGHTS and CDR2 as YDEGEE. CDR3 sequence reads: CASSLHRTGNGYTF. The CDR3 DNA reads as TGTGCCAGCAGCTTGCACCGGACAGGGAATGGCTACACCTTC.

V and J are TRBV28 and TRBJ2-3; TRBD1 matches at 9 bases. The CDR3 spans 18 residues. Trimming took 3 bases from V and 2 from J; bases not matched to a gene: 12. CDR1 is MDHEN and CDR2 is SYDVKM in the germline V gene. CDR3 coding DNA: TGTGCCAGCAGTTTCTCTACATGGGACAGGGTTTACACAGATACGCAGTATTTT. This encodes CASSFSTWDRVYTDTQYF.

V is TRBV6-6 and J is TRBJ1-6; 7 bases match TRBD1. This CDR3 is 16 amino acids long. From germline, CDR1 is MNHNY and CDR2 SVGAGI (reference sequence). The trim removed 6 bases at V and 7 bases at J, leaving 12 bases unmatched. The CDR3 DNA reads TGTGCCAGCAGGCCACAGGGGTTTGGGAACAATTCACCCCTCCACTTT. This gives the protein CASRPQGFGNNSPLHF.

The genes are TRBV6-5 and TRBJ2-6; D remains ambiguous. The length of the CDR3 is 15 residues. Germline V lookup: CDR1 MNHEY, CDR2 SVGAGI. Trimming shortened V by 7 bases and J by 4 bases, and 14 bases separated the two germline ends. CDR3 protein: CASTPYKGGANVLTF. The DNA for the CDR3 is TGTGCCAGCACCCCATATAAAGGGGGGGCCAACGTCCTGACTTTC.

The chain carries TRBV7-9 and TRBJ2-7; D gene unclear. The CDR3 loop spans 12 amino acids. CDR1 is SEHNR and CDR2 is FQNEAQ in the germline V gene (reference sequence). V was clipped by 5 bases and J by 9 bases, with 14 bases between them. CDR3 in amino acids: CASSASYPGQYV. CDR3 coding DNA: TGTGCCAGCAGCGCTAGTTACCCCGGGCAGTACGTC.

V usage is TRBV27 and J usage is TRBJ2-7; 7 nucleotides agree with TRBD1. Germline values: CDR1 MNHEY, CDR2 SMNVEV (reference sequence). Losses at the gene ends were 5 bases for V and 0 bases for J; bases not matched to a gene: 4. The CDR3 extends over 14 amino acids. CDR3 protein: CASSRRQGSYEQYV. In DNA form, the CDR3 reads TGTGCCAGCAGTCGGAGACAGGGCTCCTACGAGCAGTACGTC.

This clone has just a few counts. The V gene is TRBV10-1, the J gene TRBJ2-7, with D unclear. The V end lost 0 bases, the J end lost 1 base, and 4 bases lay between the germline ends. The germline V gene has CDR1 WNHNN and CDR2 SYGVQD (reference sequence). This CDR3 is built from 13 residues. CDR3 region: CASSESGSYEQYV. The CDR3 nucleotides read TGCGCCAGCAGTGAGTCGGGGTCCTACGAGCAGTACGTC.

The chain combines TRBV4-3 with TRBJ1-3; D is possibly TRBD1 (6 bases). The CDR3 runs 20 residues. Looked up from germline, CDR1 is LGHNA and CDR2 is YSLEER. V was trimmed by 0 bases and J by 0 bases, leaving 21 bases between them. As DNA, the CDR3 is TGCGCCAGCAGCCAAGATCTTTGGGGGCAGGCAGGCGTCTCTGGAAACACCATATATTTT. It translates to CASSQDLWGQAGVSGNTIYF.

V and J are TRBV4-3 and TRBJ2-3; 7 bases align to TRBD1. V lost 0 bases and J lost 3; bases outside the gene matches: 6. This CDR3 comprises 16 residues. Germline CDR1 reads LGHNA; CDR2 reads YSLEER. The CDR3 DNA reads TGCGCCAGCAGCCAAGATAAAGGGGGCCAGACAGATACGCAGTATTTT. Translated: CASSQDKGGQTDTQYF.

The chain links TRBV4-3 to TRBJ2-1; 7 nucleotides line up with TRBD1. Germline CDR1 and CDR2: LGHNA and YSLEER. J gave up 3 bases and V 0 bases, and 8 bases lay outside the gene matches. CDR3 size: 17 residues. As DNA, the CDR3 is TGCGCCAGCAGCCAAGAACGCGGACAGGTAAACTACAATGAGCAGTTCTTC. This codes for CASSQERGQVNYNEQFF.

This sequence joins TRBV10-1 and TRBJ1-1; no definite D call. The V gene's germline CDR1 is WNHNN and CDR2 SYGVQD (reference sequence). There are 14 residues in the CDR3. Trimming took off 2 bases at V and 3 bases at J, with 10 bases between the two ends. This CDR3 reads CASSEGTWDTEAFF. The CDR3 DNA is TGCGCCAGCAGTGAGGGAACTTGGGACACTGAAGCTTTCTTT.

The V call is TRBV30, the J call TRBJ1-4; D is possibly TRBD1 (6 bases). Germline V gene sequence: CDR1 GTSNPN, CDR2 SVGIG (reference sequence). V was clipped by 3 bases and J by 4 bases, with 12 bases between them. CDR3 length: 14 residues. Written as DNA, the CDR3 is TGTGCCTGGAGCTGGCCCAGGGGTAATGAAAAACTGTTTTTT. It yields the protein CAWSWPRGNEKLFF.

The chain recombines TRBV6-5 with TRBJ1-2; TRBD1 might be the D (5 bases). Trimming shortened V by 7 bases and J by 5 bases, and 14 bases separated the two germline ends. Germline-derived CDR1 and CDR2 are MNHEY and SVGAGI. The CDR3 covers 13 residues. The CDR3 nucleotides are TGTGCCAGCACCCCGGGAGAGGGGTATGGCTACACCTTC. Translated, it gives CASTPGEGYGYTF.

The chain recombines TRBV7-6 with TRBJ2-2, with D unresolved. The CDR3 runs to 14 residues. Looked up from germline, CDR1 is SGHVS and CDR2 is FNYEAQ. V shed 1 base and J shed 1 base, with 4 bases lying between them. In DNA form, the CDR3 reads TGTGCCAGCAGCTTAGAAGGGAACACCGGGGAGCTGTTTTTT. This sequence encodes CASSLEGNTGELFF.

The rearrangement uses TRBV5-6 and TRBJ2-3; no clear D gene. Germline V gene lookup returns CDR1 SGHDT and CDR2 YYEEEE. V was pared by 0 bases and J by 1 base, with 6 bases between. The CDR3 is 14 amino acids. This chain's CDR3 is CASSLVPGTDTQYF. The CDR3 nucleotides are TGTGCCAGCAGCTTGGTACCCGGCACAGATACGCAGTATTTT.

The J gene is TRBJ1-2, the V gene TRBV6-1, with D perhaps matching TRBD1 (5 bases). Trimming took off 3 bases at V and 7 bases at J, with 6 bases between the two ends. CDR1 and CDR2 from the germline V gene are MNHNS and SASEGT. The CDR3 runs 11 residues. CDR3 bases: TGTGCCAGCAGTGACAGGGTTGGCTACACCTTC. It encodes CASSDRVGYTF.

The rearrangement joins TRBV15 to TRBJ1-1; possible D gene TRBD1, 6 bases. This CDR3 is 17 amino acids long. Trimming removed 2 bases at V and 2 bases at J, with 18 bases between. CDR1 and CDR2 from the germline V gene are LNHNV and YYDKDF (reference sequence). The CDR3, as DNA: TGTGCCACCAGCAGACTCCCTCCCCGGGGGGCAAACACTGAAGCTTTCTTT. It codes for CATSRLPPRGANTEAFF.

The chain recombines TRBV12-3 or TRBV12-4 with TRBJ2-3; tentatively, D is TRBD1 (5 bases). Deletions cut 8 bases from V and 4 bases from J, with 13 bases between. This CDR3 region has 13 residues. CDR3 DNA sequence: TGTGCCAGCCAAGCCCTAGGGGCAGATACGCAGTATTTT. Amino acid sequence: CASQALGADTQYF.

The chain couples TRBV7-3 to TRBJ1-6; D may be TRBD1 (6 bases). This CDR3 has 15 residues. Trimming removed 2 bases from V and 5 bases from J, with 10 bases in between. Germline lookup yields CDR1 SGHTA and CDR2 FQGTGA. CDR3 protein: CASSLGPGDNSPLHF. The CDR3, as DNA: TGTGCCAGCAGCTTAGGGCCAGGGGATAATTCACCCCTCCACTTT.

In regard to this clone: Other nucleotide sequences from this sample produce the same CDR3. This rearrangement joins TRBV19 to TRBJ2-5, with 11 bases that match TRBD1. The ends lost 4 bases at V and 1 base at J; junction bases unmatched: 2. The CDR3 has 15 amino acids. CDR1 and CDR2 (germline): LNHDA, SQIVND (reference sequence). CDR3 sequence (DNA): TGTGCCAGTAGTAGCGGGACAGGGGGCCAAGAGACCCAGTACTTC. It codes for CASSSGTGGQETQYF.

This clone came up a few times. J is TRBJ1-5 and V is TRBV2, with D maybe TRBD1 (5 bases). Trimming removed 4 bases at V and 0 bases at J, with 10 bases between. In germline, CDR1 is SNHLY, CDR2 FYNNEI. The CDR3 consists of 15 residues. The CDR3 sequence is CASSGGRNSNQPQHF. The CDR3 nucleotides are TGTGCCAGCAGTGGGGGACGGAATAGCAATCAGCCCCAGCATTTT.

This clone was seen only a few times. This rearrangement joins TRBV24-1 to TRBJ1-5, with a tentative D call TRBD1 (5 bases). The CDR3 has 14 residues. The germline CDR1 and CDR2 sequences are KGHDR and SFDVKD. V dropped 12 bases and J dropped 0 bases, with 14 bases sitting between them. In DNA, the CDR3 is TGTGCCGCCGGCGGGGGAAATAGCAATCAGCCCCAGCATTTT. Translating gives CAAGGGNSNQPQHF.

The rearrangement links TRBV10-3 to TRBJ2-1; D is perhaps TRBD2 (5 bases). Trimming took off 6 bases at V and 5 bases at J, with 14 bases between the two ends. Germline V gives CDR1 ENHRY, CDR2 SYGVKD. The CDR3 loop spans 14 amino acids. CDR3 amino acids: CAISKGLENNEQFF. DNA of the CDR3: TGTGCCATCAGCAAAGGACTGGAGAACAATGAGCAGTTCTTC.

V gene TRBV6-5 combines with J gene TRBJ1-1; 9 bases align to TRBD1. CDR1 is MNHEY and CDR2 is SVGAGI in the germline V gene. J was trimmed by 10 bases and V by 7 bases; bases with no gene match: 13. There are 14 residues in the CDR3. The CDR3 DNA follows: TGTGCCAGCATTTTACAGGGGGCGGGCCTAGCAGCTTTCTTT. This codes for CASILQGAGLAAFF.

The count of this clone is one. This sequence joins TRBV5-5 and TRBJ1-4; TRBD1 is a possible D gene (6 bases). Trimming shortened V by 4 bases and J by 4 bases, and 11 bases separated the two germline ends. The CDR3 length is 14 residues. Germline V CDR1 and CDR2: SGHKS, YYEKEE (reference sequence). CDR3 in amino acids: CASSPGARNEKLFF. In nucleotides, the CDR3 is TGTGCCAGCAGCCCAGGGGCGCGTAATGAAAAACTGTTTTTT.

The chain has TRBV7-2 and TRBJ2-3; 8 nucleotides match TRBD2. The CDR3 is 19 residues long. Germline-derived CDR1 and CDR2 are SGHTA and FQGNSA. With 1 base clipped from V and 0 bases from J, the junction kept 12 bases outside the gene matches. The CDR3 sequence is CASSLDPGGGHISTDTQYF. The CDR3 DNA is TGTGCCAGCAGCTTAGACCCAGGCGGGGGGCATATTAGCACAGATACGCAGTATTTT.

J is TRBJ1-1 and V is TRBV24-1, with TRBD1 identical over 7 bases. CDR3 length equals 16 residues. Trimming cost V 5 bases and J 0 bases; bases outside gene matches: 8. Per the germline V gene, CDR1 is KGHDR and CDR2 is SFDVKD. This CDR3 reads CATSGVGQSMNTEAFF. CDR3 DNA sequence: TGTGCCACCAGTGGTGTGGGACAGTCCATGAACACTGAAGCTTTCTTT.